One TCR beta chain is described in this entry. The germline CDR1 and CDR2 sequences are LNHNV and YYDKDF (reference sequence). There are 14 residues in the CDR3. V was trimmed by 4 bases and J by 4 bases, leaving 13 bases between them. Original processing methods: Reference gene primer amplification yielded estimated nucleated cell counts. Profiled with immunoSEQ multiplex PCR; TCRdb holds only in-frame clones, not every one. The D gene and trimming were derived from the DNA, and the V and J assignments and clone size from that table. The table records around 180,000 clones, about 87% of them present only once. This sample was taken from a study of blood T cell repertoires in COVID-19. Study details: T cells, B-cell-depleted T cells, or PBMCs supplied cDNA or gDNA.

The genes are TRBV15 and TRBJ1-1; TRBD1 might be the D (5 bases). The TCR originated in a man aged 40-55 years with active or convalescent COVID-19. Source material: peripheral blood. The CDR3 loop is CATSIKQGGTEAFF. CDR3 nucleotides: TGTGCCACCAGCATCAAGCAGGGCGGCACTGAAGCTTTCTTT.